Listed below are T cell receptor beta chains from one sample, sequenced in a study of blood T cell repertoires in COVID-19. Libraries were prepared by immunoSEQ multiplex PCR; TCRdb keeps only in-frame clonotypes and omits some of them. The sample lists about 150,000 clones; about 88% were seen once. Sequencing was performed on peripheral blood. The receptors derive from a woman in her seventies with acute or convalescent COVID-19. Both conserved end residues are trimmed from each CDR3. The order of the fields is J gene, V gene, CDR3 protein.

TRBJ2-3 TRBV27 ASSTLSGDTQY
TRBJ1-6 TRBV18 ASSSTGGLNSPLH
TRBJ1-2 TRBV6-5 ASTSSRVAYGYT
TRBJ1-1 TRBV12-3/TRBV12-4 ASSQGLNTEAF
TRBJ2-3 TRBV2 ASSLDRGRADTQY
TRBJ2-3 TRBV13 ASSRKKEAGVSTDTQY
TRBJ2-2 TRBV21-1 AEEVSGELF
TRBJ1-1 TRBV6-5 ASSYDPQGPMLF
TRBJ1-2 TRBV6-5 ASRKGGVDYGYT
TRBJ2-2 TRBV24-1 ATEGTNTGELF
TRBJ1-1 TRBV7-8 ATQTHGGRTEAF
TRBJ1-4 TRBV18 ASSSQQGEVEKLF
TRBJ1-6 TRBV7-2 ASSPGQAGNSPLH
TRBJ1-1 TRBV7-2 ASSLGDRARTEAF
TRBJ1-4 TRBV5-4 ASSSQNYRGTNEKLF
TRBJ1-2 TRBV10-3 AINSDRGHLYGYT
TRBJ2-7 TRBV7-2 ASSRPGIYEQY
TRBJ1-6 TRBV7-8 ASSLTRTGSSPLH
TRBJ1-5 TRBV4-1 ASSRDRTRKNQPQH
TRBJ2-2 TRBV7-8 ASSKTGGSLGELF
TRBJ1-4 TRBV18 ASSPDRVTNEKLF
TRBJ1-1 TRBV6-5 ASSYRQPAEAF
TRBJ1-1 TRBV6-5 ASSRLSNTEAF
TRBJ2-5 TRBV7-2 ASSLQGGKKETQY
TRBJ1-2 TRBV12-3/TRBV12-4 ASSLSYGYT
TRBJ1-4 TRBV27 ASSLSWGPNEKLF
TRBJ1-5 TRBV7-2 ASTWRGSNQPQH
TRBJ1-5 TRBV19 ASSIGGGAKGQPQH
TRBJ2-2 TRBV3-1/TRBV3-2 ASSRSRQGGELF
TRBJ2-3 TRBV29-1 SVRLAGGSTDTQY
TRBJ2-7 TRBV6-2/TRBV6-3 ASSYSNRAVYEQY
TRBJ2-3 TRBV5-8 ASRPVGTDTQY
TRBJ1-1 TRBV29-1 SAARVTEAF
TRBJ2-3 TRBV19 ASSFIPRGGAVGISTDTQY
TRBJ2-3 TRBV13 ASSLVSLAGGSTDTQY
TRBJ2-1 TRBV6-5 ASSILREQF
TRBJ1-4 TRBV14 ASSQVRGLNEKLF
TRBJ2-1 TRBV4-3 ASSQGSGSYNEQF
TRBJ1-2 TRBV5-1 ASSLVEGTGAYYGYT
TRBJ2-1 TRBV6-2/TRBV6-3 ASSYSGGRIDEQF
TRBJ1-5 TRBV18 ASSPTGASQPQH
TRBJ2-5 TRBV30 AWSVTGIRETQY
TRBJ2-1 TRBV9 ASSVAASGGAYEQF
TRBJ1-4 TRBV11-3 ASSRHRVPSTGGGVEKLF
TRBJ2-4 TRBV7-9 ASSELTGAKNIQY
TRBJ1-6 TRBV27 ASSLFRVSPLH
TRBJ1-2 TRBV5-1 ASSLVGTGGYGYT
TRBJ2-5 TRBV6-2/TRBV6-3 ASSGDFLKETQY
TRBJ1-2 TRBV7-9 ASSNRDRGHYGYT
TRBJ2-5 TRBV30 AWSVAPGGETQY
TRBJ1-2 TRBV5-5 ASSLGQVYGYT
TRBJ2-1 TRBV18 ASSNPGMRGYNEQF
TRBJ2-3 TRBV19 ASSVLGIMSDTQY
TRBJ1-5 TRBV2 ASKLQGGKWSSNQPQH